In its sample, the clone carrying this T cell receptor beta chain was seen once. Its antigen is unknown. Using immunoSEQ multiplex PCR, the repertoire was profiled, and TCRdb retains in-frame clones only, with some absent. The sample yields about 120,000 clones, around 90% seen once. The data belong to a study of T cell responses to AZD1222 COVID-19 vaccine. V was cut by 3 bases and J by 6 bases, with 14 bases left in between. Per the germline V gene, CDR1 is LGHNA and CDR2 is YSLEER. This CDR3 region has 15 residues. Study outcomes and limitations: Just five to seven AZD1222 recipients tested seropositive at baseline. The repertoires were collected only after the peak T cell response.

The rearrangement uses TRBV4-3 and TRBJ2-2; a weak D match, TRBD2 (6 bases). The TCR comes from an adult in good health. This specimen was peripheral blood, taken on day 0 of AZD1222 vaccination. The CDR3 reads CASSQETSPAGELFF. The CDR3 nucleotides are TGCGCCAGCAGCCAGGAGACTAGTCCCGCCGGGGAGCTGTTTTTT.